This note documents a single TCR beta chain sequence. Sequencing used immunoSEQ multiplex PCR; TCRdb keeps in-frame clones, though not all of them. The sample lists about 53,000 clones, around 80% seen once, with around 30% in the top ten. These data are taken from a study of lymphopenia after photon versus proton radiotherapy. Germline CDR1 is SGHRS and CDR2 is YFSETQ. The V segment lost 4 bases and the J segment 4 bases; nucleotides outside the gene matches: 7. The CDR3 is made up of 16 amino acids. This clonotype was obtained from a man aged 50-60 years with gastric cancer. V usage is TRBV5-1 and J usage is TRBJ2-1; 11 bases align to TRBD2. This specimen was peripheral blood, taken from a patient treated with photon-based radiotherapy. The CDR3 here is CASSSQLAGAYNEQFF. The DNA of the CDR3 is TGCGCCAGCAGCAGTCAACTAGCGGGAGCTTACAATGAGCAGTTCTTC.